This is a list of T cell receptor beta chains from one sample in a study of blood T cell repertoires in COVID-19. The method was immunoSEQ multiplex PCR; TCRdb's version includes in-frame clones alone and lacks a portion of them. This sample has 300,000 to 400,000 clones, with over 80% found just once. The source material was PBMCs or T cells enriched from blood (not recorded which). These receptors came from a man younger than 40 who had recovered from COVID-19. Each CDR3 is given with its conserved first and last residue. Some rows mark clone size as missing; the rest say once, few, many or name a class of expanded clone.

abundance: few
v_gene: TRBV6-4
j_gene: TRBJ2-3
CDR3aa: CASSYRDTDTQYF

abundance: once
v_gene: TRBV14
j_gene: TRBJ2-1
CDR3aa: CASSPLEGGWNEQFF

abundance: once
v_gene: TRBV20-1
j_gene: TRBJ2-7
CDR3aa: CSASDLFKQYF

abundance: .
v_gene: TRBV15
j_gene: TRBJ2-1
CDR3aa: CATSRVLSSGAPNEQFF

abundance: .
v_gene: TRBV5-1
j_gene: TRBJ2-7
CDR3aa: CASSLQGGSGGALYEQYF

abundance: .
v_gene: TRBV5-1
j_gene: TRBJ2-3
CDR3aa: CASSLVGRSTDTQYF

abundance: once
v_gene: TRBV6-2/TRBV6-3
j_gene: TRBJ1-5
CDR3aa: CASSYSYTNQPQHF

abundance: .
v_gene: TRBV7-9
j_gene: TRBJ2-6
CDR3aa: CASSLEGRGALWANVLTF

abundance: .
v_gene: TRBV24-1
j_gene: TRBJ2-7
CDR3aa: CATSDPSGNYYEQYF

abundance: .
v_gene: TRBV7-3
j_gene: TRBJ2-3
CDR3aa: CASSFGLPSTDTQYF

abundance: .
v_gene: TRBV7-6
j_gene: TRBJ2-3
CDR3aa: CASSSGLAGATDTQYF

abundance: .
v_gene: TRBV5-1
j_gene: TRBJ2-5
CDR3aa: CASSLVNRGRLTSGQETQYF

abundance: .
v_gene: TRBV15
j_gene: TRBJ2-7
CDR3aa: CATSSGTSGGDEQYF

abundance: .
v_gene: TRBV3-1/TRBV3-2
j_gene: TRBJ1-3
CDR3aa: CASSQRNTIYF

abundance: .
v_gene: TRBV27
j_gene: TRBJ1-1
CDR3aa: CASSPRTIFMNTEAFF

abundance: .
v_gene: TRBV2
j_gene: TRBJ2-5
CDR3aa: CASSEGPGESQETQYF

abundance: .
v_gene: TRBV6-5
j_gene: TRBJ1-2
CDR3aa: CASRTGGSYGYTF

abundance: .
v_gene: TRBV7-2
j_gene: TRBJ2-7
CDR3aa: CASSLRDRRDEQYF

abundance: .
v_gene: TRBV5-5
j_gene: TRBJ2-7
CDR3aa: CASTLGRNSYEQYF

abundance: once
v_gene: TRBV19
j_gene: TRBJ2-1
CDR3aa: CASSLKTGISGMNEQFF

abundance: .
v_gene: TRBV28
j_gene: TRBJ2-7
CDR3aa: CASRTPGPLRYEQYF

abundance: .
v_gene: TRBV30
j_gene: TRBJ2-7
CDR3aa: CAWSVLSGREYF

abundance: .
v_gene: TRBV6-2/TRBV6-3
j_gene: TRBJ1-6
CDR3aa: CASSYYRSPLHF

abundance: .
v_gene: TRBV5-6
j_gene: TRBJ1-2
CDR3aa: CASSLLSGANYGYTF

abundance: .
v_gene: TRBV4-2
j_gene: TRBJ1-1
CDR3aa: CASSQAPTGGGGTEAFF

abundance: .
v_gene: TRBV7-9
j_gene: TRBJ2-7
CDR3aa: CASSAEAGEQYF

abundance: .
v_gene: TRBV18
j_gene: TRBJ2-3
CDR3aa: CASSPPATGTDTQYF

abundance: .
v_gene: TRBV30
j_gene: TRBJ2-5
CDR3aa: CAWSTGGGETQYF

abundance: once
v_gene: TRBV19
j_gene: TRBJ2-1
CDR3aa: CASTWTGAANNEQFF

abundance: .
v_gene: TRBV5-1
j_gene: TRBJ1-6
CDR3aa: CASSTRGGESPLHF

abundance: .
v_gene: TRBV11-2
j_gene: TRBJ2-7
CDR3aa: CASSLAGLAQYEQYF

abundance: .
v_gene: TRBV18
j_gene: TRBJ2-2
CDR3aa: CASSPLDRDTGELFF

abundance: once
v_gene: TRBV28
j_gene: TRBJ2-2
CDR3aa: CASSLTGTGELFF

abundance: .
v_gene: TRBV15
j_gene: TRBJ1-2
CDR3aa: CATSRDRSAGYTF

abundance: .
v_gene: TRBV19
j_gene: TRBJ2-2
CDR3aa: CASSPRRRQGNTGELFF

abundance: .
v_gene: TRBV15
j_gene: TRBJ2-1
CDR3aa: CATTTGTRNNEQFF

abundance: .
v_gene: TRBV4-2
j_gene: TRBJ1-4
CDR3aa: CASSYRTGGNEKLFF

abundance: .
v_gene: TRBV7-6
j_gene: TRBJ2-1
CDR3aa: CASSLQQGAYNEQFF

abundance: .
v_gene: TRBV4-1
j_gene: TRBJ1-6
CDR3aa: CASSQSGVPYNSPLHF

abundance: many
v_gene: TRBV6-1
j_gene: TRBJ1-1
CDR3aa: CASSEAAGGEGTEAFF